Presented here are 11 T cell receptor beta chains from one specimen sequenced in a study of cytomegalovirus exposure and HLA in healthy donors. The study ran its PCR with 60 Vbeta and 13 Jbeta primers. Produced via immunoSEQ multiplex PCR; TCRdb's table is partial and in-frame only. The sample shows over 100,000 clones, about 80% of them seen only once. The sequenced sample was PBMCs. The receptors shown here come from a woman in her 50s in good health and CMV-seropositive.

The chain joins TRBV27 to TRBJ1-6; 7 positions agree with TRBD1. Germline V CDR1 and CDR2: MNHEY, SMNVEV (reference sequence). The CDR3 sequence is 13 residues long. Unmatched junction bases numbered 5, after V lost 5 bases and J lost 10 bases. Written as DNA, the CDR3 is TGTGCCAGCAGTGACAGGGAGCGGTCACCCCTCCACTTT. As protein: CASSDRERSPLHF.

The chain uses TRBV11-1 and TRBJ2-2; 8 nucleotides align to TRBD2. With 5 bases clipped from V and 0 bases from J, the junction kept 5 bases outside the gene matches. The CDR3 is made up of 16 amino acids. Germline V gene lookup returns CDR1 SGHAT and CDR2 FQDESV (reference sequence). CDR3 nucleotides: TGTGCCAGCAGCCTGGCTAGCGGGCCGAACACCGGGGAGCTGTTTTTT. Translated, it gives CASSLASGPNTGELFF.

The chain carries TRBV9 and TRBJ2-3; weak D call: TRBD2 (5 bases). Deletions cut 2 bases from V and 4 bases from J, with 14 bases between. The CDR3 runs 15 residues. From germline, CDR1 is SGDLS and CDR2 YYNGEE. In nucleotides, the CDR3 is TGTGCCAGCAGCGTGGAGGCAAGGGCCTCAGATACGCAGTATTTT. Translating gives CASSVEARASDTQYF.

The chain links TRBV7-2 to TRBJ2-1; TRBD2 matches at 11 bases. CDR1 is SGHTA, CDR2 FQGNSA, per germline. The CDR3 sequence is 16 residues long. V dropped 6 bases and J dropped 4; count of bases not matched to a gene: 8. This chain's CDR3 is CASRPGSGRVYNEQFF. In nucleotides, the CDR3 is TGTGCCAGCAGGCCGGGTAGCGGGAGGGTGTACAATGAGCAGTTCTTC.

This sequence joins TRBV4-3 and TRBJ2-3; 16 positions agree with TRBD2. The CDR3 is 18 residues long. The germline V gene has CDR1 LGHNA and CDR2 YSLEER. J was trimmed by 1 base and V by 2 bases; bases with no gene match: 3. DNA for the CDR3: TGCGCCAGCAGCCAAACCGGGACTAGCGGGGGGGGCACAGATACGCAGTATTTT. This sequence encodes CASSQTGTSGGGTDTQYF.

A remark on this clone: Germline and junction disagree at one end, which may indicate a read error. V gene TRBV7-9 combines with J gene TRBJ1-1; tentatively, D is TRBD1 (5 bases). CDR1 and CDR2 (germline): SEHNR, FQNEAQ (reference sequence). The CDR3 extends over 15 amino acids. The CDR3 loop reads CSSSLNWGGNTEAFF. In DNA form, the CDR3 reads TGTTCCAGCAGCTTAAATTGGGGCGGAAACACTGAAGCTTTCTTT.

The chain combines TRBV9 with TRBJ1-4; 8 nucleotides line up with TRBD1. The CDR3 has 14 amino acids. CDR1 and CDR2 from the germline V gene are SGDLS and YYNGEE. As DNA, the CDR3 is TGTCGCCCTACCCCGGCAGGGGGCCGGGAAAAACTGTTTTTT. This encodes CRPTPAGGREKLFF.

The rearrangement uses TRBV6-6 and TRBJ2-7; TRBD2 aligns across 8 bases. V lost 6 bases to trimming and J lost 6 bases; unmatched junction nucleotides: 10. Germline V gives CDR1 MNHNY, CDR2 SVGAGI (reference sequence). The CDR3 loop spans 14 amino acids. CDR3 residues: CASSPSGPRGEQYF. The DNA for the CDR3 is TGTGCCAGCAGCCCTAGCGGGCCCCGGGGCGAGCAGTACTTC.

V and J are TRBV10-3 and TRBJ2-3; maybe TRBD2 (5 bases). There are 14 residues in the CDR3. V shed 10 bases and J shed 3 bases, with 17 bases lying between them. Germline assignment: CDR1 ENHRY and CDR2 SYGVKD. The CDR3 coding sequence is TGTGCCACCAGAGTCGGGGTTGGGACAGATACGCAGTATTTT. This encodes CATRVGVGTDTQYF.

The sample holds a few counts of this clone. This chain connects TRBV7-2 to TRBJ2-4; D may be TRBD2 (5 bases). This CDR3 is 15 amino acids long. The germline CDR1 and CDR2 sequences are SGHTA and FQGNSA. Trimming removed 5 bases from V and 8 bases from J, with 19 bases in between. The CDR3 nucleotides read TGTGCCAGCAGCCCTCTAGCAGGTGGCTCGGACATTCAGTACTTC. This encodes CASSPLAGGSDIQYF.

J is TRBJ2-5 and V is TRBV7-9; 9 bases are a match to TRBD1. Germline V gene sequence: CDR1 SEHNR, CDR2 FQNEAQ (reference sequence). The CDR3 is 15 residues long. The V and J ends lost 5 bases and 1 base, in that order; junction bases with no gene match: 5. This CDR3 reads CASSLTGGSQETQYF. CDR3 DNA: TGTGCCAGCAGCCTAACAGGGGGCTCCCAAGAGACCCAGTACTTC.